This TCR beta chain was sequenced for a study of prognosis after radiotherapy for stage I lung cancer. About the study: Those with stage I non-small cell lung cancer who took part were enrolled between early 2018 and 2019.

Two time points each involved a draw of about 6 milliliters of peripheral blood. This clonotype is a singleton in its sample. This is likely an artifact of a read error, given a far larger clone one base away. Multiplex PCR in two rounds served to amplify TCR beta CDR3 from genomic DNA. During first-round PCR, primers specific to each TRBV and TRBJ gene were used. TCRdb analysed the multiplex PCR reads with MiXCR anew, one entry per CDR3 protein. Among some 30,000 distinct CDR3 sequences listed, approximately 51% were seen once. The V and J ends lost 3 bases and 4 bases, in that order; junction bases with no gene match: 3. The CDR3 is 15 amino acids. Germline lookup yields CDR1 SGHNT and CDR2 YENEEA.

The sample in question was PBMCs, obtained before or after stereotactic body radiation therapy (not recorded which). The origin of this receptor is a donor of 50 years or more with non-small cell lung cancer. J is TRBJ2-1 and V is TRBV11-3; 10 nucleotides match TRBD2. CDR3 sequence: CASSFGLAVYNEQFF. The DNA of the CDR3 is TGTGCCAGCAGCTTTGGACTAGCGGTTTACAATGAGCAGTTCTTC.